A selection of T cell receptor beta chains follows, all from one sample in a study of response to subunit inactivated influenza vaccine. TCRdb re-called the RT-PCR reads with MiXCR, one entry per CDR3 protein. There are around 750,000 distinct CDR3 sequences in the sample; roughly 20% occur only once, and 9.5% to 13% lies in the top ten. The sequencing here drew on PBMCs from blood, taken around 5 days after vaccination. These receptors were obtained from a man aged 50 or older who received an inactivated influenza vaccine. Both conserved end residues are part of each CDR3. Each record gives: D gene, J gene, V gene, clone size, CDR3 DNA, CDR3 protein. D genes are given only for firm matches. Size is stated for part of the rows, as once, few or many counts, or as a class when the clone is expanded.

D: NA
J: TRBJ1-1
V: TRBV29-1
size: NA
DNA: TGCAGCTCCGTCGGGACTAAGACAGACAACACTGAAGCTTTCTTT
CDR3: CSSVGTKTDNTEAFF

D: TRBD2
J: TRBJ2-5
V: TRBV20-1
size: few
DNA: TGCAGGGGGGGGATACAGGACGCGACCCAGTACTTC
CDR3: CRGGIQDATQYF

D: NA
J: TRBJ2-7
V: TRBV20-1
size: few
DNA: TGCAGTGCTAGAGGTGGGGTACCTCGCTACGAGCAGTACTTC
CDR3: CSARGGVPRYEQYF

D: NA
J: TRBJ2-5
V: TRBV20-1
size: few
DNA: TGCAGTGCTGGGACAAATTCTCAAGAGACCCAGTACTTC
CDR3: CSAGTNSQETQYF

D: TRBD1
J: TRBJ2-7
V: TRBV6-1
size: NA
DNA: TGTGCCAGCAGCCTTCAGACAGGGCCCTACGAGCAGTACTTC
CDR3: CASSLQTGPYEQYF

D: TRBD2
J: TRBJ2-5
V: TRBV20-1
size: many
DNA: TGCAGTGCCAGGACCGGGACTACCCAAGAGACCCAGTACTTC
CDR3: CSARTGTTQETQYF

D: NA
J: TRBJ2-1
V: TRBV3-1
size: few
DNA: TGTGCCAGCAGCCCCTCCCCAGCGGAGTACAATGAGCAGTTCTTC
CDR3: CASSPSPAEYNEQFF

D: NA
J: TRBJ1-5
V: TRBV7-2
size: NA
DNA: TGTGCCAGCAGCTTCGGTACTAGGAATCAGCCCCAGCCTTTT
CDR3: CASSFGTRNQPQPF

D: TRBD1
J: TRBJ1-1
V: TRBV12-3/TRBV12-4
size: few
DNA: TGTGCCAGCAGCCTTACCGGACAGGGGGGGACTGAAGCTTTCTTT
CDR3: CASSLTGQGGTEAFF

D: NA
J: TRBJ1-1
V: TRBV3-1
size: many
DNA: TGTGCCAGCAGCCCAGACAGATACACTGAAGCTTTCTTT
CDR3: CASSPDRYTEAFF

D: NA
J: TRBJ1-1
V: TRBV6-5
size: few
DNA: TGTGCCAGCAATTTCCGGGGTAAAGCTTTCTTT
CDR3: CASNFRGKAFF

D: TRBD1
J: TRBJ1-5
V: TRBV20-1
size: few
DNA: TGCAGTGCCAGGAAGGACAGGGAATTTCAGCCCCAGCATTTT
CDR3: CSARKDREFQPQHF

D: NA
J: TRBJ2-7
V: TRBV20-1
size: NA
DNA: TGCAGTTCTGCGGACAGTTCCTACGAGCAGTACTTC
CDR3: CSSADSSYEQYF

D: TRBD1
J: TRBJ1-2
V: TRBV20-1
size: few
DNA: TGCAGTGCTAGAGATCTGGGACAGGGGATTAGCTATGGCTACACCTTC
CDR3: CSARDLGQGISYGYTF

D: NA
J: TRBJ2-7
V: TRBV7-9
size: few
DNA: TGTGCCAGCAGCCACAATTCGGACGAGCAGTACTTC
CDR3: CASSHNSDEQYF

D: NA
J: TRBJ1-5
V: TRBV12-3/TRBV12-4
size: NA
DNA: TGTGCCAGCAGTCCCCATAGGGTTCAGCCCCAGCATTTT
CDR3: CASSPHRVQPQHF

D: TRBD1
J: TRBJ1-2
V: TRBV20-1
size: NA
DNA: TGCAGCTTGACAGGGGGGGCTCCCCAACTCTTC
CDR3: CSLTGGAPQLF

D: NA
J: TRBJ2-1
V: TRBV5-1
size: many
DNA: TGCGCCAGCAGCCCCGGGGCGGGGCATGAGCAGTTCTTC
CDR3: CASSPGAGHEQFF

D: TRBD2
J: TRBJ2-1
V: TRBV29-1
size: NA
DNA: TGCAGCGTTGGAAAAGGACTAGCTTACAATGAGCAGTTCTTC
CDR3: CSVGKGLAYNEQFF

D: TRBD2
J: TRBJ2-3
V: TRBV6-1
size: NA
DNA: TGTGCCAGCAGTAGACTAGCGGGAGGGCCGAATACGCAGTATTTT
CDR3: CASSRLAGGPNTQYF

D: NA
J: TRBJ2-1
V: TRBV6-2/TRBV6-3
size: few
DNA: TGTGCCAGCAGCTCTATCTCCCCTAGCCTTGAAAACTACAATGAGCAGTTCTTC
CDR3: CASSSISPSLENYNEQFF

D: NA
J: TRBJ2-1
V: TRBV20-1
size: NA
DNA: TGCAGTTCTAGAGTCCTACGCTCCTACAATGAGCAGTTCTTC
CDR3: CSSRVLRSYNEQFF

D: NA
J: TRBJ2-5
V: TRBV30
size: NA
DNA: TGTGCCTGGAGTGTATCCCTGGAGTTCCAGTACTTC
CDR3: CAWSVSLEFQYF

D: TRBD1
J: TRBJ1-2
V: TRBV6-5
size: NA
DNA: TGTGCCAGCAGTTACACACAGGGGGGAGATGGCTACACCTTC
CDR3: CASSYTQGGDGYTF

D: NA
J: TRBJ1-2
V: TRBV6-5
size: few
DNA: TGTGCCAGCAGTTCCCCGAGCGCGGGGAGAGGCTACACCTTC
CDR3: CASSSPSAGRGYTF

D: NA
J: TRBJ1-2
V: TRBV12-3/TRBV12-4
size: NA
DNA: TGTGCCAGCAGTCCGGGGGGGCGAGATATCGGCTACACCTTC
CDR3: CASSPGGRDIGYTF

D: NA
J: TRBJ2-6
V: TRBV7-9
size: few
DNA: TGTGCCAGCAGCGCTCCTTCCTCTGGGGCCAACGTCCTGACTTTC
CDR3: CASSAPSSGANVLTF

D: NA
J: TRBJ1-6
V: TRBV6-1
size: NA
DNA: TGTGCCACGGCGAGGGACTCCCCCGGGTGGCATTCACCCCTCCACTTT
CDR3: CATARDSPGWHSPLHF

D: TRBD2
J: TRBJ2-1
V: TRBV19
size: few
DNA: TGTGCCAGCAAACTAGCGGGGGGCCTCCGCGATGAGCAGTTCTTC
CDR3: CASKLAGGLRDEQFF

D: NA
J: TRBJ1-3
V: TRBV7-7
size: few
DNA: TGTGCTAGCAGCTTAGACAGAGGAAACACCATATATTTT
CDR3: CASSLDRGNTIYF

D: TRBD2
J: TRBJ2-1
V: TRBV4-3
size: NA
DNA: TGCGCCAGCAGCCAAGTTTATTACGGGAGGGGTGAGCAGTTCTTC
CDR3: CASSQVYYGRGEQFF

D: TRBD2
J: TRBJ2-7
V: TRBV27
size: NA
DNA: TGTGCCAGCAGTTTTCACAGCGGGAACTACGAGCAGTACTTC
CDR3: CASSFHSGNYEQYF

D: NA
J: TRBJ2-1
V: TRBV6-5
size: NA
DNA: TGTGCCAGCAGTTACGTCGACTCCTACAATGAGCAGTCCTTC
CDR3: CASSYVDSYNEQSF

D: TRBD2
J: TRBJ2-3
V: TRBV7-2
size: NA
DNA: TGTGCCAGCAGTCAAACTAGCGGGAGTGGGGAGGCGCAGTATTTT
CDR3: CASSQTSGSGEAQYF

D: NA
J: TRBJ1-2
V: TRBV4-3
size: few
DNA: TGCGCCAGCAGCCAAGCCACGGATTATGGCTACACCTTC
CDR3: CASSQATDYGYTF

D: NA
J: TRBJ2-3
V: TRBV25-1
size: few
DNA: TGTGCCAGCAGAGGCTTGACAGCCACAGATACGCAGTATTTT
CDR3: CASRGLTATDTQYF

D: NA
J: TRBJ2-3
V: TRBV11-3
size: NA
DNA: TGTGCCAGCAGCTTAGGTTGGGCGCCCGGGACAGATACGCAGTATTTT
CDR3: CASSLGWAPGTDTQYF

D: NA
J: TRBJ2-6
V: TRBV4-2
size: few
DNA: TGTGCCAGCAGCCAAGCTGTAACAGCCTTGCCTGGGGCCAACGTCCTGACTTTC
CDR3: CASSQAVTALPGANVLTF

D: NA
J: TRBJ2-1
V: TRBV7-9
size: NA
DNA: TGTGCCAGCAGCCCATCACAAGTTGAGCAGTTCTTC
CDR3: CASSPSQVEQFF

D: NA
J: TRBJ2-1
V: TRBV6-1
size: few
DNA: TGTGCCAGCAGCCGTCGGTGGGGGTTGGAAACAAATGAGCAGTTCTTC
CDR3: CASSRRWGLETNEQFF